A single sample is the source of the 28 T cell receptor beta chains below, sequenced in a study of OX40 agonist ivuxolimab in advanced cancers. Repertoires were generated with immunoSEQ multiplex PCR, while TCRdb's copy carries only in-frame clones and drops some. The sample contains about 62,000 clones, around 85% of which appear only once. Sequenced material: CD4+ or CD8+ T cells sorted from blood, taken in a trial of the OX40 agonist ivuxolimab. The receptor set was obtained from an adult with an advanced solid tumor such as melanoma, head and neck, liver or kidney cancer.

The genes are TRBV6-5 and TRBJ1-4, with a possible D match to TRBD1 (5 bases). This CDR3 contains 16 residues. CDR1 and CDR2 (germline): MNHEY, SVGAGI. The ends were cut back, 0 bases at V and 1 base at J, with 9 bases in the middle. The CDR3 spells CASSYSGEGTNEKLFF. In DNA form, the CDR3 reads TGTGCCAGCAGTTACTCGGGGGAGGGAACTAATGAAAAACTGTTTTTT.

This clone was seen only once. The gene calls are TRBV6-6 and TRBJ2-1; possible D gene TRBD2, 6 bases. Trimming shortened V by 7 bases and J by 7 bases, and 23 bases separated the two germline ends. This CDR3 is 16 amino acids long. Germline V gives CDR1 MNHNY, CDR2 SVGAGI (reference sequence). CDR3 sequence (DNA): TGTGCCAGCATCGACAGTGGGACCCGGGCGGGGAATGAGCAGTTCTTC. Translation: CASIDSGTRAGNEQFF.

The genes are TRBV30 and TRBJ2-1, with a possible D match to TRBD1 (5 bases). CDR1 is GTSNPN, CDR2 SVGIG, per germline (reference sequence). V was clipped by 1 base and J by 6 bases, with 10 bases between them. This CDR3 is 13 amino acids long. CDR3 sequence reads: CAWSGRVRNEQFF. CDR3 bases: TGTGCCTGGAGTGGCAGGGTCCGCAATGAGCAGTTCTTC.

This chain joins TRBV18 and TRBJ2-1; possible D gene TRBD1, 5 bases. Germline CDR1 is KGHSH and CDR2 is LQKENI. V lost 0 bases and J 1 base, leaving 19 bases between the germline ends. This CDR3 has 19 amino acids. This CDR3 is CASSPPAQGPKRSYNEQFF. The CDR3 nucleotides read TGTGCCAGCTCACCACCGGCCCAGGGTCCCAAGAGGTCCTACAATGAGCAGTTCTTC.

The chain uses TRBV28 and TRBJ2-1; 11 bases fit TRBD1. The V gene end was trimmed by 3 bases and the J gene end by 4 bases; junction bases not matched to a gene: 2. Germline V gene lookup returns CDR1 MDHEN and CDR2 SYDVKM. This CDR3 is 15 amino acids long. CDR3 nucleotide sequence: TGTGCCAGCAGTTTCGGGACAGGGGGTTACAATGAGCAGTTCTTC. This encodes CASSFGTGGYNEQFF.

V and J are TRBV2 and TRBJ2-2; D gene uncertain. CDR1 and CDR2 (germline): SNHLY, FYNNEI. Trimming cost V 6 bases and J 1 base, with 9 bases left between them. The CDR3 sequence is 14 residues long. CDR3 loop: CASRFTENTGELFF. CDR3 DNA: TGTGCCAGCAGGTTTACAGAGAACACCGGGGAGCTGTTTTTT.

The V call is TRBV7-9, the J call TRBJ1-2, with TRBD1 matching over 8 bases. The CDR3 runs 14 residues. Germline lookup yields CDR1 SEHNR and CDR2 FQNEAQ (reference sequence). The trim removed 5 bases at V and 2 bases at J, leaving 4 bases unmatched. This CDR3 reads CASSRTGMNYGYTF. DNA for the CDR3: TGTGCCAGCAGCCGGACAGGGATGAACTATGGCTACACCTTC.

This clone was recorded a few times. The CDR3 nucleotides are TGTGCCAGCAGCCATAGTGGAGAGCAGTACTTC. This translates into CASSHSGEQYF. The V call is TRBV6-5, the J call TRBJ2-7; D is undetermined. Germline V gene data show CDR1 as MNHEY and CDR2 as SVGAGI. The germline V and J ends were trimmed by 6 bases and 7 bases, with 10 bases remaining between them. This CDR3 comprises 11 residues.

CDR3 region: CASSLLGGDASTDTQYF. The DNA of the CDR3 is TGTGCCAGCAGCTTACTAGGGGGCGACGCTAGCACAGATACGCAGTATTTT. The rearrangement joins TRBV7-3 to TRBJ2-3, with TRBD1 identical over 7 bases. Germline values: CDR1 SGHTA, CDR2 FQGTGA. The V gene end was trimmed by 2 bases and the J gene end by 0 bases; junction bases not matched to a gene: 8. This CDR3 has 17 amino acids.

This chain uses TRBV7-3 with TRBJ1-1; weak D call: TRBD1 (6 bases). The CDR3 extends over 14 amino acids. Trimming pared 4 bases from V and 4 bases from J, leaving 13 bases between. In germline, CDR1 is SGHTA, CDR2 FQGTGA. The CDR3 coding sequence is TGTGCCAGCAGCTCTCAGGGGCGTCTCACTGAAGCTTTCTTT. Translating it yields CASSSQGRLTEAFF.

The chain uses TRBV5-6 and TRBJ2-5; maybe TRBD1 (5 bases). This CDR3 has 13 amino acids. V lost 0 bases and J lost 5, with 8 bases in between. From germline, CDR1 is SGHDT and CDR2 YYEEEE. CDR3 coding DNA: TGTGCCAGCAGCTTGGCAGGGCGGGAGACCCAGTACTTC. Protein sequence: CASSLAGRETQYF.

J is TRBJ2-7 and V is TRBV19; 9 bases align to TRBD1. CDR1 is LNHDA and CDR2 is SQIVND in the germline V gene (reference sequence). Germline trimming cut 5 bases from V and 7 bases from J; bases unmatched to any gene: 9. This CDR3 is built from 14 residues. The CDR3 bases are TGTGCCAGTAGTCCCGGGACAGGGCAACGGGAGCAGTACTTC. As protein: CASSPGTGQREQYF.

CDR3 DNA sequence: TGTGCCAGCAAGCGACAGGCCCCCGAATCTGGGGCCAACGTCCTGACTTTC. The encoded protein is CASKRQAPESGANVLTF. The rearrangement links TRBV6-4 to TRBJ2-6, with D perhaps matching TRBD1 (6 bases). In germline, CDR1 is MRHNA, CDR2 SNTAGT. V lost 7 bases, J lost 1 base, and 17 bases lay in between. The CDR3 runs to 17 residues.

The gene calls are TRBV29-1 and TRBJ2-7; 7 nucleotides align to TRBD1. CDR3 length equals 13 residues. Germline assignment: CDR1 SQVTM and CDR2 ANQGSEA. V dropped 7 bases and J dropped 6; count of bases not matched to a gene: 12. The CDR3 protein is CSGQQGLLGEQYF. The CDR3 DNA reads TGCAGCGGGCAACAGGGGCTCCTGGGCGAGCAGTACTTC.

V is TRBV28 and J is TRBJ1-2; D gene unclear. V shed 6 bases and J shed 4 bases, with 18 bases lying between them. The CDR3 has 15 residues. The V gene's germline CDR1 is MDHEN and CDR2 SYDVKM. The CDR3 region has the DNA TGTGCCAGCAGCTCCCCTCACCGGGGAAGCTATGGCTACACCTTC. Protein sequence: CASSSPHRGSYGYTF.

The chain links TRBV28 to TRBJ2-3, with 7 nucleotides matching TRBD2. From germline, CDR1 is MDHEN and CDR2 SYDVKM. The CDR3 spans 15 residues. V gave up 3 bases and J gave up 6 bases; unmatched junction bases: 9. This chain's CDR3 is CASSFFTGGTDTQYF. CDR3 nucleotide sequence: TGTGCCAGCAGTTTTTTTACGGGAGGAACGGATACGCAGTATTTT.

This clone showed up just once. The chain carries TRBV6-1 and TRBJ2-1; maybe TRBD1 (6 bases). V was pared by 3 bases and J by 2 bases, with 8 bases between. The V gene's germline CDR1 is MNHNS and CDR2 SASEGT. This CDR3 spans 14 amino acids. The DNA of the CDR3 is TGTGCCAGCAGTGAGGCAGGGGCCTACAATGAGCAGTTCTTC. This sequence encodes CASSEAGAYNEQFF.

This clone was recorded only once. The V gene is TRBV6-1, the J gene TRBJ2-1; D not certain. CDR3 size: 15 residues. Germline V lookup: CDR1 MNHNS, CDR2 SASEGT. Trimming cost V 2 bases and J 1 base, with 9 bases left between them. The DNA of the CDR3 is TGTGCCAGCAGTGAACGGATACTTTCCTACAATGAGCAGTTCTTC. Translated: CASSERILSYNEQFF.

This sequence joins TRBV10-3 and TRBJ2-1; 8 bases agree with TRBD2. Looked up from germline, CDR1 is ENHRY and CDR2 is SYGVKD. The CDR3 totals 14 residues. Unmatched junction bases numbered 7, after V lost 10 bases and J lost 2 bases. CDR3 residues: CATISGDAYNEQFF. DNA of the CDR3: TGTGCCACCATTAGCGGGGATGCCTACAATGAGCAGTTCTTC.

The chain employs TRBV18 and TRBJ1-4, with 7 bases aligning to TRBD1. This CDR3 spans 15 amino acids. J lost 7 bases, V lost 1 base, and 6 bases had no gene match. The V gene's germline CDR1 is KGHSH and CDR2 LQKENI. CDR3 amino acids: CASSPQEGAGEKLFF. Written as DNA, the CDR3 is TGTGCCAGCTCACCACAGGAGGGGGCTGGTGAAAAACTGTTTTTT.

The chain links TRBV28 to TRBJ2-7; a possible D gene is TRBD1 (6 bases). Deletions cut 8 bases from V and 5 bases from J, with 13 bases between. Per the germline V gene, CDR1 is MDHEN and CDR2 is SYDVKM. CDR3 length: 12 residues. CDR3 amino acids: CASSEGVHEQYF. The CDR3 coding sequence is TGTGCCAGCTCTGAGGGGGTGCACGAGCAGTACTTC.

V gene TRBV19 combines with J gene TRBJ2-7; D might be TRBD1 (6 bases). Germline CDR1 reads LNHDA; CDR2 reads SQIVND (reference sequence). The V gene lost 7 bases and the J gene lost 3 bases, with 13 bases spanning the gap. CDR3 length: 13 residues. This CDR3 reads CASTSRGGYEQYF. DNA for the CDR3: TGTGCCAGTACCTCCAGAGGGGGCTACGAGCAGTACTTC.

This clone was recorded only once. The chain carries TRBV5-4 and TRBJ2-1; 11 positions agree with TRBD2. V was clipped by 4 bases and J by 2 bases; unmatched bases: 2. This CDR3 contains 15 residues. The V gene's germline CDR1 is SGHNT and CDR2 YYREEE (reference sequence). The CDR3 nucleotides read TGTGCCAGCAGCCGACTAGCGGGACCCTACAATGAGCAGTTCTTC. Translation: CASSRLAGPYNEQFF.

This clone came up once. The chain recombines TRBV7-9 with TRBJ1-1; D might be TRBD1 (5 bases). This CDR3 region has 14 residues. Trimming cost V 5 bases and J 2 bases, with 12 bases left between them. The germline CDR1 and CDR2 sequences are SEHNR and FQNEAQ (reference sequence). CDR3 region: CASSVGLRNTEAFF. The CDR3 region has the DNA TGTGCCAGCAGCGTGGGACTGAGAAACACTGAAGCTTTCTTT.

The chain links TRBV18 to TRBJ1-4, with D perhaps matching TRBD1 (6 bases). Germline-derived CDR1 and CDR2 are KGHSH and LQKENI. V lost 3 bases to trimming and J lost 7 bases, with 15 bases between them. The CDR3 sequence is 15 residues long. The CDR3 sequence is CASSPRQDGGEKLFF. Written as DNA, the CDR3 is TGTGCCAGCTCACCTCGACAGGACGGGGGTGAAAAACTGTTTTTT.

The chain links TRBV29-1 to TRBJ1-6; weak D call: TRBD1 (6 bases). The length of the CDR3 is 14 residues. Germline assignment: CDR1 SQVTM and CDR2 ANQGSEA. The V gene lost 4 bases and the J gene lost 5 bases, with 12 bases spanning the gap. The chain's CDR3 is CSVAAGDHNSPLHF. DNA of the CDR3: TGCAGCGTTGCCGCAGGGGACCATAATTCACCCCTCCACTTT.

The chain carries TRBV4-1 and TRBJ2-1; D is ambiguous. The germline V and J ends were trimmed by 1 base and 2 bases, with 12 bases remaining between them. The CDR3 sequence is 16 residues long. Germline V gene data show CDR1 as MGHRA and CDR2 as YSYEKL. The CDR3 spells CASSQVDLITYNEQFF. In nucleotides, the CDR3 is TGCGCCAGCAGCCAAGTGGACCTAATAACCTACAATGAGCAGTTCTTC.

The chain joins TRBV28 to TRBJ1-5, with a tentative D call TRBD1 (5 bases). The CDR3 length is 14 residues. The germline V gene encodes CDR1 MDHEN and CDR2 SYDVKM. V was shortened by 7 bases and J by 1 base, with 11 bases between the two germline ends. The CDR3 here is CASTGGGSNQPQHF. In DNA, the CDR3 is TGTGCCAGCACGGGGGGTGGGAGCAATCAGCCCCAGCATTTT.